The rows below give T cell receptor beta chains drawn from one sample of a study of blood T cells in healthy people across ages. TCRdb re-analysed the 5' RACE reads in MiXCR, keeping a single row per CDR3 protein. The sample yields about 640,000 distinct CDR3 sequences, roughly 53% seen once. Material: blood. The receptors come from a man between 60 and 75 years old in good health. The CDR3 runs from the conserved cysteine through the conserved F or W. Fields, in order: J gene, V gene, D gene, clone size, CDR3 DNA, CDR3 protein. A D gene is named only where the DNA matches it firmly. Some rows have no size entry. The others give once, few or many, or a class for an expanded clone.

>TRBJ1-1|TRBV18|-|-
TGTGCCAGCTCACCACTTGTAACCAGGGACACTGAAGCTTTCTTT
CASSPLVTRDTEAFF
>TRBJ1-1|TRBV5-1|-|-
TGCGCCAGCAGCCCCCCGGGGGTCGAAGCTTTCTTT
CASSPPGVEAFF
>TRBJ1-2|TRBV29-1|-|-
TGCAGCGTTGCCTTGACAGGAGGCGACTATGGCTACACCTTC
CSVALTGGDYGYTF
>TRBJ2-3|TRBV9|-|few
TGTGCCAGCAGCCGGGGGAGCACAGATACGCAGTATTTT
CASSRGSTDTQYF
>TRBJ1-2|TRBV7-2|-|-
TGTGCCAGCAGCTCCCCCCCGGACAGTCTCTATGGCTACACCTTC
CASSSPPDSLYGYTF
>TRBJ1-2|TRBV11-3|-|-
TGTGCCAGCAGCTTGGGCACAGGGCCCGCGTGGGGCTACACCTTC
CASSLGTGPAWGYTF
>TRBJ1-4|TRBV4-2|TRBD1|-
TGTGCCAGCAGCCTCGCCTCAGGGGGGAGTGAAAAACTGTTTTTT
CASSLASGGSEKLFF
>TRBJ2-7|TRBV20-1|-|-
TGCGGTGCTTCGACTAGGGCCTACGAGCAGTACTTC
CGASTRAYEQYF
>TRBJ2-5|TRBV5-1|TRBD1|-
TGCGCCAGCACCTCGGGACAGGTCCAAGAGACCCAGTACTTC
CASTSGQVQETQYF
>TRBJ2-3|TRBV6-4|TRBD1|-
TGTGCCAGCAGTGACCAGGGGGTTGGCACAGATACGCAGTATTTT
CASSDQGVGTDTQYF